These 13 T cell receptor beta chains were sequenced from one sample in a study of Graves' ophthalmopathy and Graves' hyperthyroidism. For repertoire sequencing, the TCR beta CDR3 regions were amplified from RNA transcripts. First-round RT-PCR relied on HTBI primers, and a second-round multiplex PCR came next. Using its own MiXCR run on the multiplex PCR reads, TCRdb lists one record per CDR3 protein. The table records about 240,000 distinct CDR3 sequences, around 50% of them present only once. Sequencing was done on a sample of peripheral blood. These receptors all come from an adult man with Graves' ophthalmopathy.

This clonotype has a handful of counts. The chain links TRBV29-1 to TRBJ2-5, with D maybe TRBD2 (7 bases). Trimming cost V 4 bases and J 2 bases, with 14 bases left between them. Germline CDR1 SQVTM, CDR2 ANQGSEA. The CDR3 runs to 14 residues. CDR3 sequence: CSVAGGGGQETQYF. The CDR3 DNA reads as TGCAGCGTTGCTGGAGGGGGGGGTCAAGAGACCCAGTACTTC.

This clonotype was observed a few times. As DNA, the CDR3 is TGCAGCGTTCGACAGGGGCCGAACACTGAAGCTTTCTTT. Encoded protein: CSVRQGPNTEAFF. The genes are TRBV29-1 and TRBJ1-1; 8 bases are a match to TRBD1. V shed 5 bases, J shed 1 base, and the junction held 3 bases outside the gene matches. Germline values: CDR1 SQVTM, CDR2 ANQGSEA. This CDR3 comprises 13 residues.

In its sample, this clonotype was seen a few times. The V and J genes are TRBV7-8 and TRBJ1-2; tentatively, D is TRBD1 (5 bases). V lost 3 bases, J lost 8 bases, and 16 bases lay in between. The germline gives CDR1 SGHVS, CDR2 FQNEAQ. The CDR3 is 14 residues long. The CDR3 spells CASSFGDPGQGYTF. The CDR3 region has the DNA TGTGCCAGCAGCTTCGGAGACCCAGGGCAGGGCTACACCTTC.

The V call is TRBV2, the J call TRBJ2-2, with 11 bases matching TRBD2. CDR3 length: 18 amino acids. Germline loops: CDR1 SNHLY, CDR2 FYNNEI. The trim removed 7 bases at V and 4 bases at J, leaving 14 bases unmatched. The CDR3 loop reads CASMSRASGGTFTGELFF. Here the CDR3 DNA reads TGTGCCAGCATGAGTAGGGCTAGCGGGGGGACTTTCACCGGGGAGCTGTTTTTT.

Regarding this clonotype: The junction and the germline gene differ at one end; a read error may be behind it. This chain joins TRBV7-9 and TRBJ2-7; TRBD2 aligns across 9 bases. Germline lookup yields CDR1 SEHNR and CDR2 FQNEAQ (reference sequence). CDR3 length: 13 amino acids. In DNA form, the CDR3 reads TGTGCCCGCAGCTTAGCAGCGGGAGGCGAGCAGTACTTC. It translates to CARSLAAGGEQYF.

This clonotype was picked up a small number of times. This rearrangement joins TRBV19 to TRBJ1-5, with D possibly TRBD1 on 5 matching bases. The length of the CDR3 is 15 residues. Germline-derived CDR1 and CDR2 are LNHDA and SQIVND (reference sequence). V lost 3 bases and J lost 0, with 9 bases in between. CDR3 in amino acids: CASSIRQSSNQPQHF. The DNA of the CDR3 is TGTGCCAGTAGTATTAGACAGTCTAGCAATCAGCCCCAGCATTTT.

The chain combines TRBV5-1 with TRBJ1-2; no definite D call. This CDR3 is 15 amino acids long. Trimming cost V 3 bases and J 6 bases, with 18 bases left between them. Germline V gene sequence: CDR1 SGHRS, CDR2 YFSETQ. This CDR3 reads CASSSNDPTRNGYTF. The CDR3 DNA reads TGCGCCAGCAGCTCAAACGACCCTACAAGGAATGGCTACACCTTC.

This clonotype was recorded many times. The J gene is TRBJ2-6, the V gene TRBV29-1, with 7 bases lining up with TRBD1. The J segment lost 0 bases and the V segment lost 6 bases, leaving 8 bases of the junction unmatched. The germline V gene encodes CDR1 SQVTM and CDR2 ANQGSEA. The CDR3 extends over 16 amino acids. The CDR3 DNA is TGCAGCGTCCGGGACAGTTTTAGCTCTGGGGCCAACGTCCTGACTTTC. Translation gives CSVRDSFSSGANVLTF.

A word on this clonotype: No conserved phenylalanine or tryptophan is present at the end of the CDR3, so a read error is the likely explanation. CDR3 region: CASSAKNTGELFL. DNA for the CDR3: TGTGCCAGCAGTGCTAAAAACACCGGGGAGCTGTTTCTT. The chain has TRBV25-1 and TRBJ2-2; D is unclear. There are 13 residues in the CDR3. V was trimmed by 4 bases and J by 2 bases, leaving 5 bases between them. Germline V gene data show CDR1 as MGHDK and CDR2 as SYGVNS.

V is TRBV2 and J is TRBJ2-2, with D uncertain. Germline values: CDR1 SNHLY, CDR2 FYNNEI. Trimming pared 3 bases from V and 5 bases from J, leaving 4 bases between. The CDR3 loop spans 12 amino acids. CDR3 protein: CASSEETGELFF. The CDR3 coding sequence is TGTGCCAGCAGTGAGGAGACCGGGGAGCTGTTTTTT.

This clonotype was counted a few times. This sequence joins TRBV7-9 and TRBJ2-5, with D perhaps TRBD1 or TRBD2 (6 bases each). The germline CDR1 and CDR2 sequences are SEHNR and FQNEAQ (reference sequence). CDR3 length: 14 residues. The V gene lost 1 base and the J gene lost 5 bases, with 11 bases spanning the gap. CDR3 in amino acids: CASSLGRGQETQYF. CDR3 nucleotide sequence: TGTGCCAGCAGCTTAGGACGGGGGCAGGAGACCCAGTACTTC.

This rearrangement joins TRBV10-3 to TRBJ2-7, with TRBD1 matching 9 bases. The CDR3 is 13 residues long. The J segment lost 6 bases and the V segment lost 10 bases, leaving 10 bases of the junction unmatched. Looked up from germline, CDR1 is ENHRY and CDR2 is SYGVKD. DNA for the CDR3: TGTGCCAGCAGCGTCGGACAGGGGAGCGAGCAGTACTTC. Its protein product is CASSVGQGSEQYF.

The chain couples TRBV10-3 to TRBJ1-5; D is perhaps TRBD1 (5 bases). Trimming removed 5 bases at V and 13 bases at J, with 12 bases between. The germline gives CDR1 ENHRY, CDR2 SYGVKD. The CDR3 has 11 residues. The CDR3 loop reads CAISLGEYQHF. As DNA, the CDR3 is TGTGCCATCAGTTTAGGGGAATATCAGCATTTT.